This T cell receptor beta chain emerged from a study of T cell responses to AZD1222 COVID-19 vaccine. Data came from immunoSEQ multiplex PCR; TCRdb stores just in-frame clones and leaves some out. The table lists some 120,000 clones, roughly 93% of them singletons. This CDR3 spans 15 amino acids. V lost 2 bases, J lost 4 bases, and 12 bases lay in between. CDR1 and CDR2 (germline): LNHDA, SQIVND (reference sequence). As regards this clone: Antigen: not known.

Study results and limitations: The sample set comprised mostly white British donors with more females, and clonal diversity was possibly underestimated.

The source is an adult in good health. The genes are TRBV19 and TRBJ2-1; TRBD1 might be the D (6 bases). This specimen consisted of peripheral blood, obtained on day 0 of AZD1222 vaccination. This CDR3 is CASSISGVGYNEQFF. CDR3 sequence (DNA): TGTGCCAGTAGTATATCAGGGGTTGGGTACAATGAGCAGTTCTTC.